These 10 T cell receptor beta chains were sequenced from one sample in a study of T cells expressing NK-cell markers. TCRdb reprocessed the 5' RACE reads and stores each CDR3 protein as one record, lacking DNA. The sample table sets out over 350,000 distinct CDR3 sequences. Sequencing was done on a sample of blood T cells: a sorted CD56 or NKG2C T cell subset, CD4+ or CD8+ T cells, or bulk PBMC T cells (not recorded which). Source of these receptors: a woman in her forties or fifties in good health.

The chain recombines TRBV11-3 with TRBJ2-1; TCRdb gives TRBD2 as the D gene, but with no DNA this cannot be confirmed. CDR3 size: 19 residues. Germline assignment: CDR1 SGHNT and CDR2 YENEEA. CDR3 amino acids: CASSPRLAVKSFSYNEQFF.

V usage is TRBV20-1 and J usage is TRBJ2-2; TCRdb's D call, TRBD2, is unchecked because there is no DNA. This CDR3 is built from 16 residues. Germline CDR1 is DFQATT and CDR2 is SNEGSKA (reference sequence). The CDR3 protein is CSASLLPAGTTGELFF.

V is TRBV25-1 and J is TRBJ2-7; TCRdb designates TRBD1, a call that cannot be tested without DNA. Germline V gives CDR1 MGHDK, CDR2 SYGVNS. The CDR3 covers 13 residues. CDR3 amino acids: CASRGTGVYEQYF.

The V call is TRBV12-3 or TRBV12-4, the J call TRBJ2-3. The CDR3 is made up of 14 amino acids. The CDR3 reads CASGTSGSTDTQYF.

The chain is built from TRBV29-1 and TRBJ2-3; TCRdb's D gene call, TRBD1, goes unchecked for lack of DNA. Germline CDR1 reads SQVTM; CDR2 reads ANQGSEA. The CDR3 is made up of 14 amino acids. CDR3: CSAPPGLDPDTQYF.

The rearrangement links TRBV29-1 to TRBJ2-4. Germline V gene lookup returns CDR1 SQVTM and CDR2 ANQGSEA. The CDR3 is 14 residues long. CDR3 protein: CSVGSGLAKNIQYF. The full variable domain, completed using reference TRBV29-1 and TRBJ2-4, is SAVISQKPSRDICQRGTSLTIQCQVDSQVTMMFWYRQQPGQSLTLIATANQGSEATYESGFVIDKFPISRPNLTFSTLTVSNMSPEDSSIYLCSVGSGLAKNIQYFGAGTRLSVL.

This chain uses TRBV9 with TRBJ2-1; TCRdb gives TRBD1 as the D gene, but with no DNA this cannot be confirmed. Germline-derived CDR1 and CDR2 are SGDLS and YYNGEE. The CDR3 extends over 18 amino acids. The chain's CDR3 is CASSPSIRSPPLINEQFF.

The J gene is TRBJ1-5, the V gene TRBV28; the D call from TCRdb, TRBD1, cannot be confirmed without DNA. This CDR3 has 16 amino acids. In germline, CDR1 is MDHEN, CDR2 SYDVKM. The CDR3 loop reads CASNQQGRGGNQPQHF.

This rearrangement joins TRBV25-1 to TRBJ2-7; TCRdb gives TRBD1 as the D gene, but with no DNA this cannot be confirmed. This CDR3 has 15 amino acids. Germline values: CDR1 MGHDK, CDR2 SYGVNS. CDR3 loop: CASSVGTGVSYEQYF.

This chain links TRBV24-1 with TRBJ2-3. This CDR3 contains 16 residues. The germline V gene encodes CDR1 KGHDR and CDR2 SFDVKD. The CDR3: CATSDWQGLSTDTQYF.